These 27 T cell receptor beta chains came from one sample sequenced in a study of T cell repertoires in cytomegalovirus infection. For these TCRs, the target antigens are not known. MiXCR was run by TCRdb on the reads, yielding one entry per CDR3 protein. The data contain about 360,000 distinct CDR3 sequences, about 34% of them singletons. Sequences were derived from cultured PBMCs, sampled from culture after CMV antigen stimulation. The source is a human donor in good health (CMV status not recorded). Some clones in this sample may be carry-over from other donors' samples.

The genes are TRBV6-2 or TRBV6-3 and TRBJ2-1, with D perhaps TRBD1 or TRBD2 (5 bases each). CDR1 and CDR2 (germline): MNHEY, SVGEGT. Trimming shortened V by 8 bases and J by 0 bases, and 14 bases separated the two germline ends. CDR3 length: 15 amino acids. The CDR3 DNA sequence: TGTGCCAGCGGGGCCGGGGTAAGCTCCTACAATGAGCAGTTCTTC. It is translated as CASGAGVSSYNEQFF.

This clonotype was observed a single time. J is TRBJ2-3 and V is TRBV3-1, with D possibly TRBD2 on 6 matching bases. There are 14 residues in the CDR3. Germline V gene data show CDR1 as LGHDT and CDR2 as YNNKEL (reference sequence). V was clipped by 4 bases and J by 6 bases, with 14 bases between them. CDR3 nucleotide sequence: TGTGCCAGCAGCCCCGGACTACCCGGGGATACGCAGTATTTT. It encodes CASSPGLPGDTQYF.

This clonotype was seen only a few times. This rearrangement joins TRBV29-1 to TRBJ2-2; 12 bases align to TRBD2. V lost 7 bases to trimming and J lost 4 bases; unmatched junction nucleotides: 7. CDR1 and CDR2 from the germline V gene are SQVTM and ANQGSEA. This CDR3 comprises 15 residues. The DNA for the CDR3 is TGCAGCGCCTCGACTAGCGGGAGCGCCACCGGGGAGCTGTTTTTT. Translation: CSASTSGSATGELFF.

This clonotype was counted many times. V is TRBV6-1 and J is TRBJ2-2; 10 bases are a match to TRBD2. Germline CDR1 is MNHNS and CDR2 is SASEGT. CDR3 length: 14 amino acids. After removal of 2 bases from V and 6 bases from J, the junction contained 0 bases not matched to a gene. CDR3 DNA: TGTGCCAGCAGTGAACTAGCGGGAGCCGGGGAGCTGTTTTTT. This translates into CASSELAGAGELFF.

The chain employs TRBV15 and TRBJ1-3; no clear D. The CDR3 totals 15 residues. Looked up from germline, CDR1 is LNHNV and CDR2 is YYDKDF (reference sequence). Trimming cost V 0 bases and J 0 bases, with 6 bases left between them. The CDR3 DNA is TGTGCCACCAGCAGAGACCGCGGCTCTGGAAACACCATATATTTT. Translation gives CATSRDRGSGNTIYF.

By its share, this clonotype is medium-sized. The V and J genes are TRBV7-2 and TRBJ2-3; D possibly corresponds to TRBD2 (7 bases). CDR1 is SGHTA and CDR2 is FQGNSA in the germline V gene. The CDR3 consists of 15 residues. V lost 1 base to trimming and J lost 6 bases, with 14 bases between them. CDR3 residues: CASSLEVGRGDTQYF. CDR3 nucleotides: TGTGCCAGCAGCTTAGAAGTAGGGAGGGGGGATACGCAGTATTTT.

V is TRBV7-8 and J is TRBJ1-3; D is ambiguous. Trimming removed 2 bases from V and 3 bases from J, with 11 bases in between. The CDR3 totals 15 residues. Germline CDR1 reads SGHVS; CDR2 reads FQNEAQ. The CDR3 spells CASSLSSGVGNTIYF. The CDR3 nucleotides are TGTGCCAGCAGCTTATCATCGGGAGTTGGAAACACCATATATTTT.

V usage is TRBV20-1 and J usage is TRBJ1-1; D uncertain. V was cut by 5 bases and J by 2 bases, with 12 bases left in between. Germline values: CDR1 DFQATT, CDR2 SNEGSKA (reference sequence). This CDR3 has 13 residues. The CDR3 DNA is TGCAGTGCTCGGGCCTCACCAAACACTGAAGCTTTCTTT. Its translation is CSARASPNTEAFF.

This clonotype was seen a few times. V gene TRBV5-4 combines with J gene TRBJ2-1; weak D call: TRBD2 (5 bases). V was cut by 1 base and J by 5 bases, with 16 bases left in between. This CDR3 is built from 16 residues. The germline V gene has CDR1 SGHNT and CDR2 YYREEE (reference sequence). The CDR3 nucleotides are TGTGCCAGCAGCTTGCCGCGACTACTAGGCAACAATGAGCAGTTCTTC. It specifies CASSLPRLLGNNEQFF.

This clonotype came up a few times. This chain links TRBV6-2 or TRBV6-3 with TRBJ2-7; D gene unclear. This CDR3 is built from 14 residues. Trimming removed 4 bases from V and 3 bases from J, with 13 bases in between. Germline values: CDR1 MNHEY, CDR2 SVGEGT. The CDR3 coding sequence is TGTGCCAGCAGTTCTCCACTCCGGTTCTACGAGCAGTACGTC. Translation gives CASSSPLRFYEQYV.

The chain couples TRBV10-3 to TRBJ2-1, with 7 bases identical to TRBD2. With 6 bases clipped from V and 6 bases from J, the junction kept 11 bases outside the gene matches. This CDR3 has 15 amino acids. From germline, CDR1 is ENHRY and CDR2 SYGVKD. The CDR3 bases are TGTGCCATCAGCGCTAGCGGAGTTACCTTCAATGAGCAGTTCTTC. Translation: CAISASGVTFNEQFF.

Here the CDR3 reads CSVEGREGGETQYF. The CDR3 DNA is TGCAGCGTTGAAGGGCGGGAGGGAGGAGAGACCCAGTACTTC. This chain connects TRBV29-1 to TRBJ2-5; TRBD2 aligns across 9 bases. Unmatched junction bases numbered 4, after V lost 1 base and J lost 4 bases. The CDR3 sequence is 14 residues long. Germline CDR1 SQVTM, CDR2 ANQGSEA.

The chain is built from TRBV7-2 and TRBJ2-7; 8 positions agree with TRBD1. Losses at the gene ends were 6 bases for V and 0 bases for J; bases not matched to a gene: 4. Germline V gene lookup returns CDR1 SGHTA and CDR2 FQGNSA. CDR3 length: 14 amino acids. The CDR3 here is CASRGTGLSYEQYF. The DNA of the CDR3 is TGTGCCAGCAGAGGGACAGGCCTCTCCTACGAGCAGTACTTC.

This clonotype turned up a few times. The CDR3 is CASGGRDEQFF. The CDR3 DNA reads TGTGCCAGCGGGGGGCGGGATGAGCAGTTCTTC. The V gene is TRBV6-2 or TRBV6-3, the J gene TRBJ2-1; the D gene could be TRBD1 or TRBD2 (6 bases each). CDR3 length: 11 residues. Between the trimmed V and J ends, which lost 8 bases and 8 bases, there was a span of 10 bases. CDR1 and CDR2 (germline): MNHEY, SVGEGT.

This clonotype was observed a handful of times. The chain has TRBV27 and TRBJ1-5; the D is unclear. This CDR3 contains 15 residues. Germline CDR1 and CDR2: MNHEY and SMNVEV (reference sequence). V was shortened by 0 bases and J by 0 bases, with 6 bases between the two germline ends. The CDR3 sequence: CASSLSRDSNQPQHF. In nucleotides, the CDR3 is TGTGCCAGCAGTTTATCACGGGATAGCAATCAGCCCCAGCATTTT.

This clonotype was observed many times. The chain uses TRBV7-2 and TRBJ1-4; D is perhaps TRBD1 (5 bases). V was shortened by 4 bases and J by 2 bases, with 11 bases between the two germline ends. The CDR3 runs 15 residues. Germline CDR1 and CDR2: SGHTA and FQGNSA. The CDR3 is CASSSRAGTNEKLFF. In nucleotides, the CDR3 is TGTGCCAGCAGCTCCCGGGCAGGGACTAATGAAAAACTGTTTTTT.

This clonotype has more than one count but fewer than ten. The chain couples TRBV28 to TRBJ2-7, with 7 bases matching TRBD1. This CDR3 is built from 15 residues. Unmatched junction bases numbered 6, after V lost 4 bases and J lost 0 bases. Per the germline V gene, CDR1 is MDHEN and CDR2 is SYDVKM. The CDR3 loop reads CASSYRDRPSYEQYF. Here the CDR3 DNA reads TGTGCCAGCAGTTACCGGGACAGACCCTCCTACGAGCAGTACTTC. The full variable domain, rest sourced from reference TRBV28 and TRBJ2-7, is DVKVTQSSRYLVKRTGEKVFLECVQDMDHENMFWYRQDPGLGLRLIYFSYDVKMKEKGDIPEGYSVSREKKERFSLILESASTNQTSMYLCASSYRDRPSYEQYFGPGTRLTVT.

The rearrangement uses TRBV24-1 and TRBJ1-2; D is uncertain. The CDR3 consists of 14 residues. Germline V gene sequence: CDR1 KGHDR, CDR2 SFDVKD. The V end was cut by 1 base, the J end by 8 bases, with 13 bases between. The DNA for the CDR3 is TGTGCCACCAGTGATTTCGCAGATCGGGGAGGCTACACCTTC. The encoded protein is CATSDFADRGGYTF.

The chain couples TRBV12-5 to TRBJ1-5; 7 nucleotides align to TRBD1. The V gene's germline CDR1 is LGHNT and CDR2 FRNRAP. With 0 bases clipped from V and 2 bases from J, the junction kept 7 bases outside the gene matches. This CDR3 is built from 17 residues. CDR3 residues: CASGLVPGTVGNQPQHF. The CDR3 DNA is TGTGCTAGTGGTTTGGTTCCCGGGACAGTTGGCAATCAGCCCCAGCATTTT.

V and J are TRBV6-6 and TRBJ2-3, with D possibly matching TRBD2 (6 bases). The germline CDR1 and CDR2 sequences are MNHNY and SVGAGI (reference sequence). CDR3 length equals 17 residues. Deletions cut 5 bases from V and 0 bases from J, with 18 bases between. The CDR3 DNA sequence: TGTGCCAGCAGTCCCTTCGAGGAGCGGGCTAGCACAGATACGCAGTATTTT. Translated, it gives CASSPFEERASTDTQYF.

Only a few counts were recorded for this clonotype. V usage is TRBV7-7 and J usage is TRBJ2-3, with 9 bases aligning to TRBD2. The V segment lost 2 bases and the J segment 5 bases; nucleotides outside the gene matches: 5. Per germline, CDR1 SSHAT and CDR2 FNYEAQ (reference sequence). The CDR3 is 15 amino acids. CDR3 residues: CASSLRAGGRDTQYF. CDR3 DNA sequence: TGTGCCAGCAGCTTACGGGCGGGAGGGAGAGATACGCAGTATTTT. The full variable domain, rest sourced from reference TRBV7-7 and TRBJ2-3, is GAGVSQSPRYKVTKRGQDVTLRCDPISSHATLYWYQQALGQGPEFLTYFNYEAQPDKSGLPSDRFSAERPEGSISTLTIQRTEQRDSAMYRCASSLRAGGRDTQYFGPGTRLTVL.

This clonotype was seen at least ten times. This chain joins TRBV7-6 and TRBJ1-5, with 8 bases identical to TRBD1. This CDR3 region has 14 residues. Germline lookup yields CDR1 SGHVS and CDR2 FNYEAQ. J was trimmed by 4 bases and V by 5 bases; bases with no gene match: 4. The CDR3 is CASSRGQENQPQHF. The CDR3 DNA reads TGTGCCAGCAGCCGGGGACAGGAGAATCAGCCCCAGCATTTT.

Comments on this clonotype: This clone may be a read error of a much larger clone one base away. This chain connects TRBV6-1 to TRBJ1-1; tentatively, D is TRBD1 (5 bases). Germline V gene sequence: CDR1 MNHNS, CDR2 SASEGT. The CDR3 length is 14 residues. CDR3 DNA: TGTGCCAGCACCCGCCGGGACGGGCGCACTGAAGCTTGCTTT. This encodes CASTRRDGRTEACF.

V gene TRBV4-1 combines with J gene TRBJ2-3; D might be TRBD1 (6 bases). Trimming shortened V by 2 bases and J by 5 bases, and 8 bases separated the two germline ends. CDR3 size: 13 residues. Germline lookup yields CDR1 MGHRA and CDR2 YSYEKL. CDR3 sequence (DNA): TGCGCCAGCAGCCAACAGGGGCAAGATACGCAGTATTTT. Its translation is CASSQQGQDTQYF.

CDR3 sequence: CASFRRGNTEAFF. The CDR3 DNA is TGTGCCAGTTTCCGACGGGGGAACACTGAAGCTTTCTTT. The chain joins TRBV19 to TRBJ1-1, with unresolved D. With 8 bases removed from V and 1 base from J, the gap between germline ends came to 11 bases. This CDR3 is built from 13 residues. Germline loops: CDR1 LNHDA, CDR2 SQIVND (reference sequence).

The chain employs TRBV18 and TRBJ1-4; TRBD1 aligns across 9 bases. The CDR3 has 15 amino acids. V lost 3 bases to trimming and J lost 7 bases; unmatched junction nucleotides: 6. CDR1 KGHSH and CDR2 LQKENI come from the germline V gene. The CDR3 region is CASSPNDRGSEKLFF. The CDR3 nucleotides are TGTGCCAGCTCACCCAACGACAGGGGGAGTGAAAAACTGTTTTTT.

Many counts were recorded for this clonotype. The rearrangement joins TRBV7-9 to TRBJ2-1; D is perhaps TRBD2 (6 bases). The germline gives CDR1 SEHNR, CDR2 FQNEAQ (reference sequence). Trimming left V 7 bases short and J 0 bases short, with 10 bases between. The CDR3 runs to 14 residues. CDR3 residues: CASTASASYNEQFF. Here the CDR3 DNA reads TGTGCCAGCACCGCTAGCGCCTCCTACAATGAGCAGTTCTTC.